A single sample is the source of the 9 T cell receptor beta chains below, sequenced in a study of post-analysis software for immune sequencing data. For these receptors, no antigen is known. Findings of the study overall: Controls showed lower frequencies than patients for five or six TRBV segments, and TRBV5-6, TRBV5-1 and TRBV20-1 were among these.

Carried by the TCR beta cDNA libraries were unique molecular identifiers. TCRdb independently ran MiXCR on the PCR reads; one entry per CDR3 protein. The sample shows 700,000 to 800,000 distinct CDR3 sequences, just under 30% of them seen only once. Sequencing input: blood. The receptor source for this set is a girl aged 10 to 17 with multiple sclerosis.

The chain employs TRBV28 and TRBJ1-5; weak D call: TRBD1 (5 bases). Trimming pared 6 bases from V and 0 bases from J, leaving 12 bases between. Germline CDR1 MDHEN, CDR2 SYDVKM. The CDR3 covers 15 residues. In nucleotides, the CDR3 is TGTGCCAGCAGGGCGGGGGGAATTAGCAATCAGCCCCAGCATTTT. It encodes CASRAGGISNQPQHF.

In this sample, this clonotype turned up a few times. The chain links TRBV7-6 to TRBJ2-7, with D possibly matching TRBD1 (6 bases). Germline CDR1 reads SGHVS; CDR2 reads FNYEAQ. V lost 5 bases to trimming and J lost 3 bases, with 17 bases between them. The CDR3 has 15 residues. CDR3 sequence (DNA): TGTGCCAGCAGCCTCTCCCCGGGACACCTCTACGAGCAGTACTTC. It yields the protein CASSLSPGHLYEQYF. Based on the CDR3 plus reference TRBV7-6 and TRBJ2-7, the full variable domain is GAGVSQSPRYKVTKRGQDVALRCDPISGHVSLYWYRQALGQGPEFLTYFNYEAQQDKSGLPNDRFSAERPEGSISTLTIQRTEQRDSAMYRCASSLSPGHLYEQYFGPGTRLTVT.

Concerning this clonotype itself: A much larger clone lies one base from this, so it may be a read error. J is TRBJ2-1 and V is TRBV29-1; 11 bases are a match to TRBD2. Germline trimming cut 6 bases from V and 6 bases from J; bases unmatched to any gene: 16. Germline-derived CDR1 and CDR2 are SQVTM and ANQGSEA. The CDR3 runs 17 residues. The CDR3 sequence is CSVPWGSGRGYGNEQFF. The CDR3 DNA follows: TGCAGCGTGCCCTGGGGTAGCGGGAGGGGATACGGCAATGAGCAGTTCTTC.

This sequence joins TRBV20-1 and TRBJ1-5, with D unresolved. With 3 bases removed from V and 3 bases from J, the gap between germline ends came to 15 bases. Germline CDR1 is DFQATT and CDR2 is SNEGSKA (reference sequence). The CDR3 extends over 15 amino acids. In DNA form, the CDR3 reads TGCAGTGCTAGGAATGTGAGGGAGGCCAATCAGCCCCAGCATTTT. This sequence encodes CSARNVREANQPQHF.

The genes are TRBV20-1 and TRBJ1-2, with a weak D call TRBD1 (5 bases). Germline CDR1 DFQATT, CDR2 SNEGSKA (reference sequence). Trimming removed 3 bases from V and 4 bases from J, with 9 bases in between. CDR3 length equals 12 residues. CDR3 residues: CSARGLGYGYTF. CDR3 sequence (DNA): TGCAGTGCTAGGGGGCTCGGCTATGGCTACACCTTC.

This rearrangement joins TRBV2 to TRBJ2-1; D is undetermined. V was pared by 7 bases and J by 3 bases, with 10 bases between. This CDR3 has 13 residues. CDR1 is SNHLY and CDR2 is FYNNEI in the germline V gene. CDR3 DNA: TGTGCCAGCAATCTAGTCCTCTACAATGAGCAGTTCTTC. This sequence encodes CASNLVLYNEQFF.

The chain has TRBV5-1 and TRBJ2-7; the D is unclear. Germline V gene lookup returns CDR1 SGHRS and CDR2 YFSETQ. Trimming shortened V by 0 bases and J by 5 bases, and 21 bases separated the two germline ends. This CDR3 contains 17 residues. Here the CDR3 reads CASSLVFGSSPRDEQYF. For the CDR3, the DNA is TGCGCCAGCAGCTTGGTATTCGGGTCCTCTCCTCGGGACGAGCAGTACTTC.

V is TRBV4-3 and J is TRBJ2-1, with 8 bases matching TRBD2. The ends lost 2 bases at V and 4 bases at J; junction bases unmatched: 4. The germline gives CDR1 LGHNA, CDR2 YSLEER. There are 15 residues in the CDR3. The CDR3 region has the DNA TGCGCCAGCAGCCAAACTAGCGGCATTTACAATGAGCAGTTCTTC. This translates into CASSQTSGIYNEQFF.

This clonotype was detected only a few times. V and J are TRBV5-1 and TRBJ1-2, with 9 bases fitting TRBD1. Germline CDR1 reads SGHRS; CDR2 reads YFSETQ. The V gene end was trimmed by 4 bases and the J gene end by 8 bases; junction bases not matched to a gene: 15. The CDR3 totals 16 residues. This chain's CDR3 is CASSQQPGQGVGGYTF. The CDR3 DNA sequence: TGCGCCAGCAGCCAACAGCCGGGACAGGGTGTCGGGGGCTACACCTTC.